The 2 T cell receptor beta chains listed next were all sequenced from one sample in a study of T-cell memory formation after mild COVID-19. TCRdb passed the 5' RACE reads through MiXCR, listing each CDR3 protein once. The sample carries fewer than 200,000 distinct CDR3 sequences, roughly 13% recorded once. The source material was PBMCs or a T cell subset sorted from them (not recorded which). The origin of the receptors is a man aged 18 to 29 who had mild COVID-19 (a few samples of this study predate the infection). Cell type and time point are not known.

The rearrangement joins TRBV3-1 to TRBJ1-6, with TRBD1 matching 7 bases. The V gene's germline CDR1 is LGHDT and CDR2 YNNKEL (reference sequence). CDR3 length: 17 residues. The V gene end was trimmed by 3 bases and the J gene end by 10 bases; junction bases not matched to a gene: 15. CDR3 DNA sequence: TGTGCCAGCAGCCAGGACGCACGACAGGGTCGATGGTCACCCCTCCACTTT. This gives the protein CASSQDARQGRWSPLHF. Full variable domain (missing parts from reference TRBV3-1 and TRBJ1-6): DTAVSQTPKYLVTQMGNDKSIKCEQNLGHDTMYWYKQDSKKFLKIMFSYNNKELIINETVPNRFSPKSPDKAHLNLHINSLELGDSAVYFCASSQDARQGRWSPLHFGNGTRLTVT.

The chain has TRBV5-1 and TRBJ1-4, with 7 bases fitting TRBD1. With 5 bases clipped from V and 6 bases from J, the junction kept 10 bases outside the gene matches. The CDR3 is 15 residues long. Germline-derived CDR1 and CDR2 are SGHRS and YFSETQ. CDR3 sequence reads: CASSRATGQYEKLFF. CDR3 coding DNA: TGCGCCAGCAGTCGCGCGACAGGGCAATATGAAAAACTGTTTTTT.